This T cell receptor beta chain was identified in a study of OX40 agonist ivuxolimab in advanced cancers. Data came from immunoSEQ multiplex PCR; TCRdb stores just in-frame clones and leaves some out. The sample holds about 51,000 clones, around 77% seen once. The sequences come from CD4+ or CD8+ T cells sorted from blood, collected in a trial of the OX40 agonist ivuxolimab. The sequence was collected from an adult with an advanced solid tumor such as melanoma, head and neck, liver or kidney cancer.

The CDR3 DNA follows: TGCGCCAGCAGCTTGGTCGGGGAGGCCCTTTACAATGAGCAGTTCTTC. Residues: CASSLVGEALYNEQFF. The chain carries TRBV5-1 and TRBJ2-1, with D possibly matching TRBD2 (6 bases). CDR3 length: 16 residues. Germline CDR1 and CDR2: SGHRS and YFSETQ. The germline V and J ends were trimmed by 0 bases and 4 bases, with 14 bases remaining between them.